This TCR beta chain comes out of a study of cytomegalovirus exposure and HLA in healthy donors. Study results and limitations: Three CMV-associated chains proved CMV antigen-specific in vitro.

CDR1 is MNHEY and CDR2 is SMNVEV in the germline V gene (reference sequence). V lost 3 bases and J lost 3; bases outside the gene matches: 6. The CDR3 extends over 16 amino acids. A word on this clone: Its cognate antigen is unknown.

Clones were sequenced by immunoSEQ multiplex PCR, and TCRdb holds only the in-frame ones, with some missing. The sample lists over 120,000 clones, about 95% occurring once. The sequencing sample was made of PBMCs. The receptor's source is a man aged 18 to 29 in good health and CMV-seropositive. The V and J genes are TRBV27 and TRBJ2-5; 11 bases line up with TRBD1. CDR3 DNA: TGTGCCAGCAGTTTCAGGACAGGGGGCTTGGAAGAGACCCAGTACTTC. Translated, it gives CASSFRTGGLEETQYF.